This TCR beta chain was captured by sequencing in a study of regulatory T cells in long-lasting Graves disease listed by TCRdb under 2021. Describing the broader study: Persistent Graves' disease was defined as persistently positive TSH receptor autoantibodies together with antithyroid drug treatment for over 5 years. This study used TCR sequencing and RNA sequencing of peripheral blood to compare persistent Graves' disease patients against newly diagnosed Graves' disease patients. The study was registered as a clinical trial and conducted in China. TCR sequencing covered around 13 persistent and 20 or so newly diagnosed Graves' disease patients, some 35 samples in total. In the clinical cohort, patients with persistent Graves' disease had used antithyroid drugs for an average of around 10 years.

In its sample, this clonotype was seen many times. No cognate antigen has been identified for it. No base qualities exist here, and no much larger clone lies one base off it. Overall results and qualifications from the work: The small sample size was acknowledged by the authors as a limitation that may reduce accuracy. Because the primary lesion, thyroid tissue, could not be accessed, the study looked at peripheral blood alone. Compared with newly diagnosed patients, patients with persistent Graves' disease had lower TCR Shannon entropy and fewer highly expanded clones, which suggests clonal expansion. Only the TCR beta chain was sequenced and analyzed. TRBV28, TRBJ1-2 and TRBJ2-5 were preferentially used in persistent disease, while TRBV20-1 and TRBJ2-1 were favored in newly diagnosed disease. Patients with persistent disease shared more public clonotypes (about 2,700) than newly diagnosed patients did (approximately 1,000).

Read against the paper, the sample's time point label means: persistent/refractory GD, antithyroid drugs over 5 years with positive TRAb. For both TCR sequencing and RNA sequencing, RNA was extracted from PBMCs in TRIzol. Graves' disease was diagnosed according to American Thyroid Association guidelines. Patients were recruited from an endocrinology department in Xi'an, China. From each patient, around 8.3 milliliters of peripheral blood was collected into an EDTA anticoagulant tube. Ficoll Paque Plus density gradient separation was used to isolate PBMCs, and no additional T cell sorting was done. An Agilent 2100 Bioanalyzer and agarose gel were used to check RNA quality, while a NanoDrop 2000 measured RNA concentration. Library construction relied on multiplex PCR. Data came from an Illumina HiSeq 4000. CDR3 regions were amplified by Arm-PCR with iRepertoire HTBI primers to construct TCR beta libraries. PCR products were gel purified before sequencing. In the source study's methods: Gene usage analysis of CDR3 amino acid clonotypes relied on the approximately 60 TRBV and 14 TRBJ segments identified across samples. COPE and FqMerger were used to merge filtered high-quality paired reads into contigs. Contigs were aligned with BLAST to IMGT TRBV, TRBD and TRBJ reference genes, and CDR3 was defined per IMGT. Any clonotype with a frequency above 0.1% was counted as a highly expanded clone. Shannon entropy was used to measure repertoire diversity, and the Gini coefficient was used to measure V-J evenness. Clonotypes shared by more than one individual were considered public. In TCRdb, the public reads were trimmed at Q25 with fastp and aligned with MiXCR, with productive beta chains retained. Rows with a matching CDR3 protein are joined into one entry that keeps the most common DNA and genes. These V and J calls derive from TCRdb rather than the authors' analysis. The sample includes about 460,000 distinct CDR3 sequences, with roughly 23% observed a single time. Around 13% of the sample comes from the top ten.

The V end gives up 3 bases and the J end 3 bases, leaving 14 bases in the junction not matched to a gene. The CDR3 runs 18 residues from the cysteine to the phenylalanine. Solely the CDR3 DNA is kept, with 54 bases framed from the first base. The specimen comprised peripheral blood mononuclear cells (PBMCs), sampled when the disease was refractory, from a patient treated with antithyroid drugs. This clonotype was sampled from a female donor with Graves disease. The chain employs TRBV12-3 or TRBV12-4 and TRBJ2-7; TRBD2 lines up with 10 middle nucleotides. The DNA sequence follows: TGTGCCAGCAGTTTTCATTTTTGGCCTAGCGGGAGTGACTACGAGCAGTACTTC. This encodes CASSFHFWPSGSDYEQYF.